Sequencing of this T cell receptor (beta chain) was carried out in a study of T-cell memory formation after mild COVID-19. General observations from the study: Clones which contracted sat mainly in CM and EM if CD4+, and in EMRA if CD8+. Researchers found some responding clones in pre-infection memory, a sign that cross-reactive memory joined.

Comments on this clonotype: Its antigen is not identified.

TCRdb itself ran the 5' RACE reads through MiXCR, one entry per CDR3 protein. The table lists some 150,000 distinct CDR3 sequences, approximately 26% of them singletons. The sequencing input was PBMCs or a T cell subset sorted from them (not recorded which). The source is an adult woman who had mild COVID-19 (a few samples of this study predate the infection). Cell type and time point are not known.

The CDR3 sequence is CASSREENGELFF. In DNA form, the CDR3 reads TGTGCCAGCAGCCGGGAGGAGAACGGGGAGCTGTTTTTT. The chain couples TRBV13 to TRBJ2-2; 7 bases agree with TRBD2. The CDR3 is made up of 13 amino acids. Trimming removed 5 bases from V and 7 bases from J; junction bases left unmatched: 4. CDR1 and CDR2 from the germline V gene are PRHDT and FYEKMQ (reference sequence).